These 9 T cell receptor beta chains came from one sample sequenced in a study of cytomegalovirus exposure and HLA in healthy donors. Sequencing used immunoSEQ multiplex PCR; TCRdb keeps in-frame clones, though not all of them. Among around 150,000 clones listed, around nine tenths were seen once. The specimen sequenced was PBMCs. The source is a man aged 18 to 30 in good health and CMV-seropositive.

The V call is TRBV6-1, the J call TRBJ2-7, with D perhaps TRBD2 (6 bases). CDR1 MNHNS and CDR2 SASEGT come from the germline V gene. V was cut by 7 bases and J by 3 bases, with 16 bases left in between. The CDR3 is 14 amino acids. The CDR3 sequence: CASNPGSGRYEQYF. CDR3 in DNA: TGTGCCAGCAACCCGGGTAGCGGCCGCTACGAGCAGTACTTC.

The chain links TRBV4-2 to TRBJ2-2; 9 bases fit TRBD2. The germline V gene has CDR1 LGHNA and CDR2 YNFKEQ. The CDR3 totals 18 residues. V lost 5 bases to trimming and J lost 2 bases; unmatched junction nucleotides: 12. The CDR3 DNA is TGTGCCAGCAGCATACCGACTAGCGGAGCCACAAACACCGGGGAGCTGTTTTTT. Its translation is CASSIPTSGATNTGELFF.

This chain connects TRBV2 to TRBJ1-1, with unresolved D. V shed 7 bases and J shed 2 bases, with 5 bases lying between them. This CDR3 comprises 11 residues. Looked up from germline, CDR1 is SNHLY and CDR2 is FYNNEI. CDR3 in amino acids: CASTGNTEAFF. CDR3 sequence (DNA): TGTGCCAGCACAGGTAACACTGAAGCTTTCTTT.

This sequence joins TRBV19 and TRBJ2-7, with 12 bases matching TRBD2. The CDR3 runs 16 residues. Germline V lookup: CDR1 LNHDA, CDR2 SQIVND (reference sequence). V trimming: 6 bases; J trimming: 2 bases; junction bases outside the gene matches: 8. Here the CDR3 reads CASSTTSGSAPYEQYF. The CDR3 coding sequence is TGTGCCAGTAGCACGACTAGCGGGAGTGCCCCCTACGAGCAGTACTTC.

The rearrangement uses TRBV11-3 and TRBJ2-1; 9 nucleotides agree with TRBD1. With 8 bases clipped from V and 1 base from J, the junction kept 9 bases outside the gene matches. The CDR3 runs to 16 residues. Germline loops: CDR1 SGHNT, CDR2 YENEEA. The CDR3 DNA is TGTGCCAGCGGACCATCCGGGACAGGGTCCTACAATGAGCAGTTCTTC. It is translated as CASGPSGTGSYNEQFF. The full variable domain, rest sourced from reference TRBV11-3 and TRBJ2-1, is EAGVVQSPRYKIIEKKQPVAFWCNPISGHNTLYWYLQNLGQGPELLIRYENEEAVDDSQLPKDRFSAERLKGVDSTLKIQPAELGDSAVYLCASGPSGTGSYNEQFFGPGTRLTVL.

The gene calls are TRBV10-3 and TRBJ1-2, with TRBD1 matching 7 bases. The J segment lost 6 bases and the V segment lost 10 bases, leaving 11 bases of the junction unmatched. Germline loops: CDR1 ENHRY, CDR2 SYGVKD. The CDR3 is 13 amino acids. CDR3 protein: CATHPTGHDGYTF. The CDR3 DNA is TGTGCCACCCACCCGACAGGGCACGATGGCTACACCTTC.

This chain uses TRBV19 with TRBJ1-2, with D possibly being TRBD1 (6 bases). Per the germline V gene, CDR1 is LNHDA and CDR2 is SQIVND (reference sequence). Trimming left V 5 bases short and J 7 bases short, with 17 bases between. This CDR3 has 14 amino acids. The CDR3 loop reads CASSPWGQVPGYTF. DNA for the CDR3: TGTGCCAGTAGTCCTTGGGGGCAGGTTCCTGGCTACACCTTC.

V is TRBV10-2 and J is TRBJ1-2; 9 bases match TRBD1. Germline CDR1 WSHSY, CDR2 SAAADI. After removal of 2 bases from V and 1 base from J, the junction contained 2 bases not matched to a gene. The CDR3 is made up of 15 amino acids. Here the CDR3 DNA reads TGCGCCAGCAGTGAGCCGGGACAGGGTAACTATGGCTACACCTTC. Protein product: CASSEPGQGNYGYTF.

Turning to this clone: Other DNA variants within this sample encode the same CDR3. CDR3 sequence: CASRAGGTGELFF. The CDR3 nucleotides are TGTGCCAGCCGCGCGGGAGGCACCGGGGAGCTGTTTTTT. The rearrangement joins TRBV7-3 to TRBJ2-2; 8 bases match TRBD2. This CDR3 contains 13 residues. CDR1 SGHTA and CDR2 FQGTGA come from the germline V gene. The V gene end was trimmed by 8 bases and the J gene end by 4 bases; junction bases not matched to a gene: 3.